These 12 T cell receptor beta chains share one sample of origin, sequenced in a study of blood T cell repertoires in COVID-19. Profiling relied on immunoSEQ multiplex PCR, and the TCRdb table lists in-frame clones only, not all of them. Among around 210,000 clones, about 82% were seen once, and the ten largest hold approximately 0.97%. Input material: peripheral blood. These receptors were obtained from a man between 60 and 70 years old with COVID-19, enrolled during active disease.

The V and J genes are TRBV28 and TRBJ1-3; 9 bases are a match to TRBD1. Germline loops: CDR1 MDHEN, CDR2 SYDVKM. J was trimmed by 4 bases and V by 6 bases; bases with no gene match: 7. This CDR3 region has 15 residues. The CDR3 sequence: CASSSPQGAGNTIYF. The CDR3 DNA reads TGTGCCAGCAGCTCACCACAGGGGGCGGGAAACACCATATATTTT.

This clone was picked up one time. V gene TRBV6-6 combines with J gene TRBJ1-4, with 11 bases aligning to TRBD1. Trimming took 5 bases from V and 8 from J; bases not matched to a gene: 1. The CDR3 extends over 13 amino acids. CDR1 MNHNY and CDR2 SVGAGI come from the germline V gene (reference sequence). Written as DNA, the CDR3 is TGTGCCAGCAGTAGGGACAGGGGGGAAAAACTGTTTTTT. Encoded protein: CASSRDRGEKLFF.

J is TRBJ1-2 and V is TRBV27; 9 positions match TRBD1. The germline V gene has CDR1 MNHEY and CDR2 SMNVEV (reference sequence). The CDR3 covers 14 residues. V shed 4 bases, J shed 7 bases, and the junction held 7 bases outside the gene matches. The CDR3 spells CASSSQGAQGGYTF. The CDR3 DNA reads as TGTGCCAGCAGTTCACAGGGGGCGCAAGGTGGCTACACCTTC.

The chain recombines TRBV10-3 with TRBJ1-3, with 11 bases matching TRBD1. V shed 6 bases and J 0 bases; nucleotides not matched to a gene: 4. The CDR3 is made up of 16 amino acids. Germline loops: CDR1 ENHRY, CDR2 SYGVKD. CDR3 DNA sequence: TGTGCCATCAGCACCGGGACAGGGGGCTCTGGAAACACCATATATTTT. Translation: CAISTGTGGSGNTIYF.

The chain links TRBV9 to TRBJ1-1, with TRBD1 as a possible D gene (5 bases). This CDR3 spans 15 amino acids. Trimming stripped 4 bases from V and 1 base from J, with 14 bases between. In germline, CDR1 is SGDLS, CDR2 YYNGEE. The chain's CDR3 is CASSLVQGKNTEAFF. The CDR3 DNA reads TGTGCCAGCAGCCTCGTCCAGGGTAAGAACACTGAAGCTTTCTTT.

The chain couples TRBV5-3 to TRBJ1-5, with 8 bases matching TRBD1. TRBV5-3 is marked as an open reading frame, function uncertain. The CDR3 runs to 18 residues. Trimming removed 0 bases from V and 1 base from J; junction bases left unmatched: 9. The CDR3 DNA sequence: TGTGCCAGAAGCTTGGAGGTTGGGACAGGATCGAGCAATCAGCCCCAGCATTTT. Translated: CARSLEVGTGSSNQPQHF.

In nucleotides, the CDR3 is TGCAGCGTTGAGGAGGGAAAATACCAAGAGACCCAGTACTTC. This encodes CSVEEGKYQETQYF. The V gene is TRBV29-1, the J gene TRBJ2-5; possibly TRBD2 for D (6 bases). V lost 3 bases and J 0 bases, leaving 11 bases between the germline ends. Per the germline V gene, CDR1 is SQVTM and CDR2 is ANQGSEA. This CDR3 contains 14 residues.

This chain links TRBV6-2 or TRBV6-3 with TRBJ1-5; D might be TRBD1 (5 bases). This CDR3 is 16 amino acids long. Trimming took 6 bases from V and 4 from J, leaving 19 bases between them. Per the germline V gene, CDR1 is MNHEY and CDR2 is SVGEGT. The CDR3 DNA is TGTGCCAGCAGCGATACACCGTTGACAGCAAATCAGCCCCAGCATTTT. The encoded protein is CASSDTPLTANQPQHF.

The chain links TRBV11-3 to TRBJ2-7, with 10 nucleotides matching TRBD2. Germline CDR1 and CDR2: SGHNT and YENEEA. The CDR3 extends over 13 amino acids. The trim removed 5 bases at V and 12 bases at J, leaving 10 bases unmatched. The CDR3, as DNA: TGTGCCAGCAGCGCAACTAGCGGGATGTCGCGGTACTTC. Amino acid sequence: CASSATSGMSRYF.

This chain joins TRBV6-1 and TRBJ2-2; D is uncertain. Germline V lookup: CDR1 MNHNS, CDR2 SASEGT. The CDR3 is 14 residues long. V dropped 2 bases and J dropped 4 bases, with 8 bases sitting between them. The CDR3 nucleotides are TGTGCCAGCAGTGAATTTGGCAGCACCGGGGAGCTGTTTTTT. This codes for CASSEFGSTGELFF.

In this sample, this clone turned up a few times. The sample carries other DNA sequences with the same CDR3. The chain employs TRBV12-3 or TRBV12-4 and TRBJ1-2; D is perhaps TRBD1 (6 bases). V was cut by 5 bases and J by 4 bases, with 11 bases left in between. The CDR3 sequence is 13 residues long. The CDR3 is CASSGQGFYGYTF. In DNA, the CDR3 is TGTGCCAGCAGTGGGCAGGGGTTCTATGGCTACACCTTC.

This clone has a single count. The rearrangement uses TRBV13 and TRBJ2-1, with TRBD2 identical over 8 bases. CDR3 size: 15 residues. J gave up 2 bases and V 5 bases, and 5 bases lay outside the gene matches. The V gene's germline CDR1 is PRHDT and CDR2 FYEKMQ (reference sequence). CDR3 DNA: TGTGCCAGCAGCGCGGGGGGCAGCACCTACAATGAGCAGTTCTTC. It specifies CASSAGGSTYNEQFF.